What follows is one T cell receptor (beta chain) and its context. Germline-derived CDR1 and CDR2 are SNHLY and FYNNEI. This CDR3 has 15 residues. With V trimmed by 2 bases and J by 6 bases, 6 bases remained unmatched. The data derive from a study of blood T cell repertoires in COVID-19. Overall study: Samples taken during acute and convalescent COVID-19 were collected in the United States, Italy and Spain. Sources were T cells, B-cell-depleted T cells, or PBMCs; the material itself was cDNA or gDNA.

As handled by the study authors: How many nucleated cells were present was estimated from reference gene primer amplification. The data were produced by immunoSEQ multiplex PCR, yet TCRdb's version contains in-frame clones alone and is incomplete. That table supplies the V and J calls and clone size; D and trimming were determined from the DNA. The repertoire includes 110,000 to 150,000 clones, 80% to 85% of them detected once, and roughly 4% sits in the top ten. V is TRBV2 and J is TRBJ1-4; 7 nucleotides match TRBD1. Sequenced material: peripheral blood. This sequence was found in a woman aged 80 or over with acute or convalescent COVID-19. This chain's CDR3 is CASSERGRGDEKLFF. DNA of the CDR3: TGTGCCAGCAGTGAAAGGGGCAGGGGGGATGAAAAACTGTTTTTT.